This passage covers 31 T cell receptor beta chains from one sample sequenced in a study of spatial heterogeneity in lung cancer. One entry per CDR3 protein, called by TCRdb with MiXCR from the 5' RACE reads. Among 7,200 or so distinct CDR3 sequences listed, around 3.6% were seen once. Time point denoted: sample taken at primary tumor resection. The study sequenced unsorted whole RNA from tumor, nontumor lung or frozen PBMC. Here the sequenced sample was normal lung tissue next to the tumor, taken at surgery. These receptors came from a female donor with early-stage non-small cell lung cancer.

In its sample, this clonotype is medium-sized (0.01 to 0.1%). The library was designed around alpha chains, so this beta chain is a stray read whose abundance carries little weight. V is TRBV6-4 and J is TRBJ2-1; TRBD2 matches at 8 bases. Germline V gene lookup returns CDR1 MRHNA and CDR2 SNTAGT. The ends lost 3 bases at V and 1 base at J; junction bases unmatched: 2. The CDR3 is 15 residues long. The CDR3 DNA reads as TGTGCCAGCAGTGAGGTAGCGGGATCCTACAATGAGCAGTTCTTC. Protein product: CASSEVAGSYNEQFF.

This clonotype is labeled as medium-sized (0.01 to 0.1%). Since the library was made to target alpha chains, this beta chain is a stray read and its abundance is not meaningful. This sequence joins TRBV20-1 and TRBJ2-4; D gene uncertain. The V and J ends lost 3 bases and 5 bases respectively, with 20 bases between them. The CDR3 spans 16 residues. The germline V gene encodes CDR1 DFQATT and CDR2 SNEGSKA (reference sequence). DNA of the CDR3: TGCAGTGCTAGCCTAGTAAGGTTGGGGAACCAAAACATTCAGTACTTC. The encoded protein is CSASLVRLGNQNIQYF.

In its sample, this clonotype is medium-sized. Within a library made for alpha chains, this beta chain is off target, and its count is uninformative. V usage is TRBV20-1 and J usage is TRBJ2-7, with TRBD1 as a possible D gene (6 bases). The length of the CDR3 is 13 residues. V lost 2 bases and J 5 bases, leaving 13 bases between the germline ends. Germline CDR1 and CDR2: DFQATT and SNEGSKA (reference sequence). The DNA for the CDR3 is TGCAGTGCTAGAAGCTGGACAGATGACGAGCAGTACTTC. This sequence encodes CSARSWTDDEQYF.

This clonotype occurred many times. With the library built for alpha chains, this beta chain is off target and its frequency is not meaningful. Written as DNA, the CDR3 is TGTGCCAGCAGCTTGACAGGAAACCTCGGGGAGCTGTTTTTT. Its protein is CASSLTGNLGELFF. The chain joins TRBV7-9 to TRBJ2-2; possibly TRBD1 for D (6 bases). Trimming stripped 3 bases from V and 7 bases from J, with 12 bases between. The CDR3 loop spans 14 amino acids. Germline V gene lookup returns CDR1 SEHNR and CDR2 FQNEAQ (reference sequence).

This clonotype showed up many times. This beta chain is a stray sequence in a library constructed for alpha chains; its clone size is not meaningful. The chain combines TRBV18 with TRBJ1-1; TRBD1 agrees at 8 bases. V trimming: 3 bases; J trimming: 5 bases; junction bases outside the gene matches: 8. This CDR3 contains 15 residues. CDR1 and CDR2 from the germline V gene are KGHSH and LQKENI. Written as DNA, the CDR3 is TGTGCCAGCTCACCCATACAGGGGGATTTAACTGAAGCTTTCTTT. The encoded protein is CASSPIQGDLTEAFF.

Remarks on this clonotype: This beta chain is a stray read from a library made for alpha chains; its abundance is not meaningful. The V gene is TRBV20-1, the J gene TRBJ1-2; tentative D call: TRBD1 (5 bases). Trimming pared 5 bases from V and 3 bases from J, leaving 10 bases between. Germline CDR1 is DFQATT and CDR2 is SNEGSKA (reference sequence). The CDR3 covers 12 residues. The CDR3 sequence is CSAVRDHYGYTF. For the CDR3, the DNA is TGCAGTGCTGTCCGGGACCACTATGGCTACACCTTC.

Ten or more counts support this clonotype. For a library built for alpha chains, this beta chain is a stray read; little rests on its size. Here the CDR3 reads CASSIRGGELFF. The DNA of the CDR3 is TGTGCCAGTAGTATTCGGGGCGGGGAGCTGTTTTTT. This chain joins TRBV19 and TRBJ2-2, with D possibly TRBD2 on 5 matching bases. The CDR3 is made up of 12 amino acids. The germline V gene has CDR1 LNHDA and CDR2 SQIVND (reference sequence). Trimming took 3 bases from V and 7 from J, leaving 6 bases between them.

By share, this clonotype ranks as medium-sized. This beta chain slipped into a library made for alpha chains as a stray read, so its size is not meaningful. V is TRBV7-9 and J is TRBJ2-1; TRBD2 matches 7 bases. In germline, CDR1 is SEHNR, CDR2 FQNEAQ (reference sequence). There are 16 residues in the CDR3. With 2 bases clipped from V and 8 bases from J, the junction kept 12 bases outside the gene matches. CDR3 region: CASSLYTGGTLDEQFF. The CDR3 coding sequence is TGTGCCAGCAGCTTATATACGGGGGGTACCCTCGATGAGCAGTTCTTC.

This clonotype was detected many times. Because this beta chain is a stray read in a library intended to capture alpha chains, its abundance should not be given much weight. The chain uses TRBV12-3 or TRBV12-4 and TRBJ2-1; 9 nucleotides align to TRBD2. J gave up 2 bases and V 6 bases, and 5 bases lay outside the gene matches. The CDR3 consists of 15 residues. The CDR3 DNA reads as TGTGCCAGCAGCGAACTAGCGGGTCCCTACAATGAGCAGTTCTTC. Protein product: CASSELAGPYNEQFF.

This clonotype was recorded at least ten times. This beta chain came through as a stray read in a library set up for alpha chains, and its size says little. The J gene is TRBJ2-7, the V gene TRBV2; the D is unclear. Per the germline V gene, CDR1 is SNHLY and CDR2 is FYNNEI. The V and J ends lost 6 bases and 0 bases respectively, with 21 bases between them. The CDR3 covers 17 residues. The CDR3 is CASRVGLRQRPSYEQYF. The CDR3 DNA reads TGTGCCAGCAGGGTTGGTTTGAGGCAACGGCCCTCCTACGAGCAGTACTTC. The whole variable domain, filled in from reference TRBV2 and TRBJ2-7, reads EPEVTQTPSHQVTQMGQEVILRCVPISNHLYFYWYRQILGQKVEFLVSFYNNEISEKSEIFDDQFSVERPDGSNFTLKIRSTKLEDSAMYFCASRVGLRQRPSYEQYFGPGTRLTVT.

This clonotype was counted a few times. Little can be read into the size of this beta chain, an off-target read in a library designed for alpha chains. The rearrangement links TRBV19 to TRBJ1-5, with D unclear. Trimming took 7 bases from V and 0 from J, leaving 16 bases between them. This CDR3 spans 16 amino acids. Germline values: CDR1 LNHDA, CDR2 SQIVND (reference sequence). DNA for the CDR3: TGTGCCAGTACACGGAAGGGAGACTATAGCAATCAGCCCCAGCATTTT. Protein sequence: CASTRKGDYSNQPQHF.

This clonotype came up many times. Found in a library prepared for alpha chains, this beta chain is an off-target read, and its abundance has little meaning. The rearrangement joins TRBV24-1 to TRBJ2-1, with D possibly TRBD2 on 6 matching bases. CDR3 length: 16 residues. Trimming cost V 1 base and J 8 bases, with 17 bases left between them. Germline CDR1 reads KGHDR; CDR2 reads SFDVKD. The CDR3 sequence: CATSDFQGKRRDEQFF. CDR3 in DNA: TGTGCCACCAGTGATTTCCAGGGTAAGAGGAGGGATGAGCAGTTCTTC.

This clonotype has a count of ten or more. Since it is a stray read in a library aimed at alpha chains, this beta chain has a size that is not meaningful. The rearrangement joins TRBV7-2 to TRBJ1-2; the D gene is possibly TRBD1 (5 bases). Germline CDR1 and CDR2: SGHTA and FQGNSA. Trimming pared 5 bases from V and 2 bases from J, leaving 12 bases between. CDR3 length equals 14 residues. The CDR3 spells CASSARTPNYGYTF. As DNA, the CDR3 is TGTGCCAGCAGCGCTCGGACACCAAACTATGGCTACACCTTC.

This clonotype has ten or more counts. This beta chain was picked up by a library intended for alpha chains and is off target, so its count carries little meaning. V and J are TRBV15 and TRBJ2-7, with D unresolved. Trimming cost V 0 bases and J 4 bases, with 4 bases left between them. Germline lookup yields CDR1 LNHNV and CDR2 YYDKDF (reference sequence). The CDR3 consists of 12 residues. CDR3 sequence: CATSRDNYEQYF. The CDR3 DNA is TGTGCCACCAGCAGAGACAATTACGAGCAGTACTTC.

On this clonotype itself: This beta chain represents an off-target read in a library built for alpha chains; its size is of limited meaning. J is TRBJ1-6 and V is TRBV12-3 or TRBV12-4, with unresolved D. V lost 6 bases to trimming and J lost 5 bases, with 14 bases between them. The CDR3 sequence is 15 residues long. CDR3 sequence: CASRLVQSNNSPLHF. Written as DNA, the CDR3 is TGTGCCAGCAGGCTCGTCCAATCCAATAATTCACCCCTCCACTTT.

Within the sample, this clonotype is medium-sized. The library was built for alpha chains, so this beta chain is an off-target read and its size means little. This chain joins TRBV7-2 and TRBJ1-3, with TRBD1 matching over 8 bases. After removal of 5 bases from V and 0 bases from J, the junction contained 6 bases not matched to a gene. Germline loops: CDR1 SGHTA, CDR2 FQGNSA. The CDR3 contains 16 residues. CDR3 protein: CASSPDRASSGNTIYF. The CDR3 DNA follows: TGTGCCAGCAGCCCGGACAGGGCGAGCTCTGGAAACACCATATATTTT.

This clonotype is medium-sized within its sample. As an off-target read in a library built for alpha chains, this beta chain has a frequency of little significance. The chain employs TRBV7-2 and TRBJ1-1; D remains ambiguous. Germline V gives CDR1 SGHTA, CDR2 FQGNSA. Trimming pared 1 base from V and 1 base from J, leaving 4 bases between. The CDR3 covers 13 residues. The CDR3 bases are TGTGCCAGCAGCTTAGGACAGAACACTGAAGCTTTCTTT. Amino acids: CASSLGQNTEAFF.

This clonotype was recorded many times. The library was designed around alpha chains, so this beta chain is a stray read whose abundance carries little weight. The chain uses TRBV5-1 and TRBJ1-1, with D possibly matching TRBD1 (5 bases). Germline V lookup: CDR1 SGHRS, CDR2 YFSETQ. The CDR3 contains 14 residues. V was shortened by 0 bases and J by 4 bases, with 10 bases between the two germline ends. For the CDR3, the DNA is TGCGCCAGCAGCTTGGCCGGGGGAAGCACTGAAGCTTTCTTT. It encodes CASSLAGGSTEAFF. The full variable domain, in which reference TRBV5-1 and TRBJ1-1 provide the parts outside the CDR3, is KAGVTQTPRYLIKTRGQQVTLSCSPISGHRSVSWYQQTPGQGLQFLFEYFSETQRNKGNFPGRFSGRQFSNSRSEMNVSTLELGDSALYLCASSLAGGSTEAFFGQGTRLTVV.

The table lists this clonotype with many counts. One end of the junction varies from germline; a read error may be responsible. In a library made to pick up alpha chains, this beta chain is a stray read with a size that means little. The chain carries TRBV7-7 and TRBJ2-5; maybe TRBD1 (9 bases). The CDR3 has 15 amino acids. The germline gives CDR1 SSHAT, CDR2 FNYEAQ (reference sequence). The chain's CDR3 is CASSLAGTGQETQYF. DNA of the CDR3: TGTGCTAGCAGCTTAGCGGGGACAGGGCAAGAGACCCAGTACTTC.

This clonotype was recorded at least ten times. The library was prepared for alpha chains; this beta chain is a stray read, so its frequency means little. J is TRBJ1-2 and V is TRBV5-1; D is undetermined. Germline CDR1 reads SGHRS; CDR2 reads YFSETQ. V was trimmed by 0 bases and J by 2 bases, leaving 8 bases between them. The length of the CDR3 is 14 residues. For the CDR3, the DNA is TGCGCCAGCAGCTTGGAAAGTCCCAACTATGGCTACACCTTC. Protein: CASSLESPNYGYTF.

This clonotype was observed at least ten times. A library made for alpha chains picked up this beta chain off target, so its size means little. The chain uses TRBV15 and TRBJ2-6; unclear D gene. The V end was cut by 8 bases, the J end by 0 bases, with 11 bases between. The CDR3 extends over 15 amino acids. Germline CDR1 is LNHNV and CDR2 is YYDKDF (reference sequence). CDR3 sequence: CATQSFASGANVLTF. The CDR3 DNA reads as TGTGCCACCCAATCCTTCGCCTCTGGGGCCAACGTCCTGACTTTC.

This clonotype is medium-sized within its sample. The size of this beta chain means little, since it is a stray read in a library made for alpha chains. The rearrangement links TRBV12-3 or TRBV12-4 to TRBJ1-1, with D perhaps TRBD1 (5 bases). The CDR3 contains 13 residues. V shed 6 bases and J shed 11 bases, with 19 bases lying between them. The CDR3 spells CASSQLEGMEAFF. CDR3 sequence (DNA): TGTGCCAGCAGCCAATTGGAGGGGATGGAGGCTTTCTTT.

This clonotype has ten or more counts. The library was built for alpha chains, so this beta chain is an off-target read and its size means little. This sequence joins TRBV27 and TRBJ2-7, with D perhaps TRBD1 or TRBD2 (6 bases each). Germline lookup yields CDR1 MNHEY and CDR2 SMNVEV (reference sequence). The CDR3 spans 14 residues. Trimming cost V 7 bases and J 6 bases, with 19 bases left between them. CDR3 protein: CASKSNGGLLEQYF. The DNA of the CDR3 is TGTGCCAGCAAGTCAAACGGGGGCCTTCTCGAGCAGTACTTC.

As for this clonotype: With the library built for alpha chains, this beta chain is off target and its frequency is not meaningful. CDR3 DNA sequence: TGCAGCGTCCGAGGACTAGCGGGAGGGGATGAGCAGTTCTTC. It specifies CSVRGLAGGDEQFF. This chain uses TRBV29-1 with TRBJ2-1; 15 nucleotides match TRBD2. The CDR3 loop spans 14 amino acids. Germline V gives CDR1 SQVTM, CDR2 ANQGSEA. Unmatched junction bases numbered 5, after V lost 6 bases and J lost 8 bases.

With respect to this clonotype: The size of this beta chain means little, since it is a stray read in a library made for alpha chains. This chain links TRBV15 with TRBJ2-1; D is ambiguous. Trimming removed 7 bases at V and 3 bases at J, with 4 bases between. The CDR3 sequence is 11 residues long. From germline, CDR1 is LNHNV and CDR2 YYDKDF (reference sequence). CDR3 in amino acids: CATKDYNEQFF. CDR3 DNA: TGTGCCACCAAAGACTACAATGAGCAGTTCTTC.

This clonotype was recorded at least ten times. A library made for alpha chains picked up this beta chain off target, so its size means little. The CDR3 DNA reads as TGTGCCAGCAGCTTGGACCAGGGGCATCAAGAGACCCAGTACTTC. This codes for CASSLDQGHQETQYF. The V and J genes are TRBV5-4 and TRBJ2-5; the D gene is possibly TRBD1 (6 bases). CDR1 is SGHNT and CDR2 is YYREEE in the germline V gene (reference sequence). The CDR3 consists of 15 residues. Trimming removed 0 bases from V and 2 bases from J, with 11 bases in between.

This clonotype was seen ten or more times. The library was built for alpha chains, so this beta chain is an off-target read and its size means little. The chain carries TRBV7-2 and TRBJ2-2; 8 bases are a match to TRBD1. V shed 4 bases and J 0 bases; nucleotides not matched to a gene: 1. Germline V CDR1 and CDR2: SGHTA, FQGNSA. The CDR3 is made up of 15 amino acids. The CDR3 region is CASSWTGPNTGELFF. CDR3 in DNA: TGTGCCAGCAGCTGGACAGGGCCGAACACCGGGGAGCTGTTTTTT. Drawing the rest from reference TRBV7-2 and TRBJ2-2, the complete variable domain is GAGVSQSPSNKVTEKGKDVELRCDPISGHTALYWYRQSLGQGLEFLIYFQGNSAPDKSGLPSDRFSAERTGGSVSTLTIQRTQQEDSAVYLCASSWTGPNTGELFFGEGSRLTVL.

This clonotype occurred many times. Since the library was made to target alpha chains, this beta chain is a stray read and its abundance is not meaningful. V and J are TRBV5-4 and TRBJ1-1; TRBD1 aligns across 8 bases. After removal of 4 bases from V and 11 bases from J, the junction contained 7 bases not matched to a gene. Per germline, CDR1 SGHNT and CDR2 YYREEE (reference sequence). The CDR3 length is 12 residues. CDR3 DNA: TGTGCCAGCAGCGCTCGGACAGGGCGTGCTTTCTTT. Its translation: CASSARTGRAFF. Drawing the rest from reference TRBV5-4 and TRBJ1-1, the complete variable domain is ETGVTQSPTHLIKTRGQQVTLRCSSQSGHNTVSWYQQALGQGPQFIFQYYREEENGRGNFPPRFSGLQFPNYSSELNVNALELDDSALYLCASSARTGRAFFGQGTRLTVV.

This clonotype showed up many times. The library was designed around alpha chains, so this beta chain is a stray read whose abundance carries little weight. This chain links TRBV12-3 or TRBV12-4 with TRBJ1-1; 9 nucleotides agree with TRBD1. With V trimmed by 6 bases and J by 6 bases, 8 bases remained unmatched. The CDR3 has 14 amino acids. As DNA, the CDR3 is TGTGCCAGCAGCCTGACAGGGGGAAACTCTGAAGCTTTCTTT. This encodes CASSLTGGNSEAFF.

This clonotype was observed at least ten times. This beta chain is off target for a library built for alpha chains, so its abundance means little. The CDR3 protein is CASRERSYEQYF. For the CDR3, the DNA is TGTGCCAGCAGGGAACGGTCCTACGAGCAGTACTTC. The J gene is TRBJ2-7, the V gene TRBV2; no reliable D call. Germline CDR1 SNHLY, CDR2 FYNNEI. V lost 6 bases and J lost 1, with 7 bases in between. The CDR3 has 12 residues.

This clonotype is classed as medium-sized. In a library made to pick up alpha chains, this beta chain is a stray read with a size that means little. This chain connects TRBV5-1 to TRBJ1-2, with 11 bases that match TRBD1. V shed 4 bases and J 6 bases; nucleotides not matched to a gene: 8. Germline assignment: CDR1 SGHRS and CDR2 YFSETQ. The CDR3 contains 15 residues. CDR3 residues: CASSDRTGGGDGYTF. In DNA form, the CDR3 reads TGCGCCAGCAGCGACAGGACAGGGGGCGGCGATGGCTACACCTTC.